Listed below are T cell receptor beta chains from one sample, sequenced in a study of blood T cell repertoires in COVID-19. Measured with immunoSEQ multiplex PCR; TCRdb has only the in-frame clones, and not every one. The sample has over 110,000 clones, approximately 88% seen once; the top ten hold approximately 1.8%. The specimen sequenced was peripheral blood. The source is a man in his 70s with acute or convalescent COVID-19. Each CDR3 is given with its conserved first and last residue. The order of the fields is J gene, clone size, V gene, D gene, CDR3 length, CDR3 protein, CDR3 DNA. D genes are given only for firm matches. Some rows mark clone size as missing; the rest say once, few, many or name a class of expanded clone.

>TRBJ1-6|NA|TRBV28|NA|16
CASRLGAGQFNSPLHF
TGTGCCAGCAGACTTGGGGCAGGACAGTTTAATTCACCCCTCCACTTT
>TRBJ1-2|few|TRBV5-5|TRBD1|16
CASSLEVTGRLYGYTF
TGTGCCAGCAGCTTGGAGGTGACAGGGCGCCTCTATGGCTACACCTTC
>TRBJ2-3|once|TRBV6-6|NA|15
CASSYSRRSTDTQYF
TGTGCCAGCAGTTACTCAAGGCGGAGCACAGATACGCAGTATTTT
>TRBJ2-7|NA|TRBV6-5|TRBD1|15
CASRLLRDSSYEQYF
TGTGCCAGCAGGCTACTCCGGGACAGTTCCTACGAGCAGTACTTC
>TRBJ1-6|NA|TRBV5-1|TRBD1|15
CASSQRTGNNSPLHF
TGCGCCAGCAGCCAGAGGACAGGGAACAATTCACCCCTCCACTTT
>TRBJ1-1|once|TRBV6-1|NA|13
CASSESWSLEAFF
TGTGCCAGCAGTGAAAGTTGGTCCCTAGAAGCTTTCTTT
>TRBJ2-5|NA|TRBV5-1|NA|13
CASSLGAGETQYF
TGCGCCAGCAGCTTGGGGGCGGGGGAGACCCAGTACTTC
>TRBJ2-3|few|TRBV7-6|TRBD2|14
CASSLAGGTDTQYF
TGTGCCAGCAGCTTAGCGGGGGGGACAGATACGCAGTATTTT
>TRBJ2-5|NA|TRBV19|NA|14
CASSMGQSQETQYF
TGTGCCAGTAGTATGGGGCAGTCGCAAGAGACCCAGTACTTC
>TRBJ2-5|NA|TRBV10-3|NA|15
CAISESAMYQETQYF
TGTGCCATCAGTGAGTCGGCAATGTACCAAGAGACCCAGTACTTC
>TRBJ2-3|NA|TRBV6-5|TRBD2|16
CASSLLAGEGTDTQYF
TGTGCCAGCAGTTTACTAGCGGGAGAAGGGACAGATACGCAGTATTTT
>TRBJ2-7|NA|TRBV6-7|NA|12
CATTDSSYEQYF
TGTGCCACTACAGACAGTTCCTACGAGCAGTACTTC
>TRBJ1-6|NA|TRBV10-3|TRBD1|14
CASQGAGYNSPLHF
TGTGCCAGCCAGGGGGCGGGATATAATTCACCCCTCCACTTT
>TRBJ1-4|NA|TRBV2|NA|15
CASSEGLRDNEKLFF
TGTGCCAGCAGCGAGGGACTCAGAGATAATGAAAAACTGTTTTTT
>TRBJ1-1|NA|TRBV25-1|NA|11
CASSVHSLPFF
TGTGCCAGCAGTGTACACAGTTTGCCGTTCTTT
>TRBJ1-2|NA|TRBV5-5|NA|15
CASSLAPTGSYGYTF
TGTGCCAGCAGCTTGGCGCCTACAGGATCCTATGGCTACACCTTC
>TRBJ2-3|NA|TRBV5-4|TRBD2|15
CASSFGTSVPDTQYF
TGTGCCAGCAGCTTCGGGACTAGCGTCCCAGATACGCAGTATTTT
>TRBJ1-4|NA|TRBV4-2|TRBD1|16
CASSQGSGGTWEKLFF
TGTGCCAGCAGCCAAGGTTCAGGGGGGACTTGGGAAAAACTGTTTTTT
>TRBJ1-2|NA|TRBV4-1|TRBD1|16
CASSQVGTGGNYGYTF
TGCGCCAGCAGCCAAGTCGGGACAGGCGGAAACTATGGCTACACCTTC
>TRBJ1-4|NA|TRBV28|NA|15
CASSLSSATNEKLFF
TGTGCCAGCAGTCTCTCCAGCGCAACTAATGAAAAACTGTTTTTT
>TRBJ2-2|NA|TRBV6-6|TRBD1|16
CASSYGSGQGTGELFF
TGTGCCAGCAGTTACGGTTCGGGACAGGGGACCGGGGAGCTGTTTTTT
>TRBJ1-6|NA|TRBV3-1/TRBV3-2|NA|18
CASSQGYRVSSYNSPLHF
TGTGCCAGCAGCCAAGGGTACAGAGTAAGCTCCTATAATTCACCCCTCCACTTT
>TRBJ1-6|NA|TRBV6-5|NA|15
CASMTDTNVNSPLHF
TGTGCCAGCATGACGGACACCAACGTTAATTCACCCCTCCACTTT
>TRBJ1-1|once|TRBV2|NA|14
CASSERGRNTEAFF
TGTGCCAGCAGTGAACGAGGGAGGAACACTGAAGCTTTCTTT
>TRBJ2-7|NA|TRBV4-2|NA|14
CASSQEAASYEQYF
TGTGCCAGCAGCCAAGAGGCTGCTTCCTACGAGCAGTACTTC
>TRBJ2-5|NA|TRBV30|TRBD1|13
CAWSRDRKETQYF
TGTGCCTGGAGTAGGGACAGGAAAGAGACCCAGTACTTC
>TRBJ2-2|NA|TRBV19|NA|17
CASRDPKRGGAAGELFF
TGTGCCAGTAGGGACCCGAAACGAGGGGGGGCGGCCGGGGAGCTGTTTTTT
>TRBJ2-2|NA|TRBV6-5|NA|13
CASSYWGERELFF
TGTGCCAGCAGTTACTGGGGGGAGCGGGAGCTGTTTTTT
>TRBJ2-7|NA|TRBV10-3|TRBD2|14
CAIREGLAGAEQYF
TGTGCCATCAGAGAGGGACTAGCGGGAGCCGAGCAGTACTTC
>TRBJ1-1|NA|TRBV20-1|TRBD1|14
CSASRTGGSTEAFF
TGCAGTGCTAGTCGGACAGGGGGCAGCACTGAAGCTTTCTTT
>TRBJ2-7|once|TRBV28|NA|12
CASRSGSYEQYF
TGTGCCAGCAGGTCGGGTTCCTACGAGCAGTACTTC
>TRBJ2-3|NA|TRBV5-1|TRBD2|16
CASSLLSGISSDTQYF
TGCGCCAGCAGCTTGCTTAGCGGGATCTCGTCTGATACGCAGTATTTT
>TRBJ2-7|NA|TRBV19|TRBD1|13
CASSIDGQGEQYF
TGTGCCAGTAGTATAGACGGACAGGGGGAGCAGTACTTC
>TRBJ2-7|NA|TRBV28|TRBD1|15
CASRRLQGASYEQYF
TGTGCCAGCAGGCGATTACAGGGGGCAAGCTACGAGCAGTACTTC
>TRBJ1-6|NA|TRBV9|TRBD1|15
CASSVEGAVDSPLHF
TGTGCCAGCAGCGTAGAGGGGGCGGTTGATTCACCCCTCCACTTT
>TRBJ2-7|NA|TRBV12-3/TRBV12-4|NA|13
CASSLPEDYEQYF
TGTGCCAGCAGCCTCCCTGAGGACTACGAGCAGTACTTC
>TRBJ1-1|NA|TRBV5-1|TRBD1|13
CASSLRDRGRAFF
TGCGCCAGCAGCTTGCGGGACAGGGGGAGAGCTTTCTTT
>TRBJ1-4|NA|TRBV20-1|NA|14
CSASVRGGGEKLFF
TGCAGTGCTAGTGTGAGGGGAGGAGGTGAAAAACTGTTTTTT
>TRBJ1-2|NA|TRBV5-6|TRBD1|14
CASSDTGVDYGYTF
TGTGCCAGCAGCGATACAGGGGTTGACTATGGCTACACCTTC
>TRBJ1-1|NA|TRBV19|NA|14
CASSISGVNTEAFF
TGTGCCAGTAGTATATCAGGGGTTAACACTGAAGCTTTCTTT
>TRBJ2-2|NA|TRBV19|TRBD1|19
CASSIEGTGLGGRTGELFF
TGTGCCAGTAGTATTGAAGGGACAGGGCTCGGGGGAAGGACCGGGGAGCTGTTTTTT
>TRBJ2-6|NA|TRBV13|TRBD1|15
CASSLGDRVTNVLTF
TGTGCCAGCAGCTTAGGGGACAGGGTTACCAACGTCCTGACTTTC
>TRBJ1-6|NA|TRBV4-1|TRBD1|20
CASSQLPGQGAFRDNSPLHF
TGCGCCAGCAGCCAACTCCCGGGACAGGGGGCATTTCGGGATAATTCACCCCTCCACTTT
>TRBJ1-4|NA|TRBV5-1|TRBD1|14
CASSPGTGGEKLFF
TGCGCCAGCAGCCCGGGGACAGGGGGAGAAAAACTGTTTTTT
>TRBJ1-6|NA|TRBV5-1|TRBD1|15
CASSVGTGGNSPLHF
TGCGCCAGCAGCGTCGGGACAGGGGGTAATTCACCCCTCCACTTT
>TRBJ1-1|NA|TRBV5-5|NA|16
CASLFGGARMNTEAFF
TGTGCCAGCCTCTTCGGAGGGGCGAGGATGAACACTGAAGCTTTCTTT
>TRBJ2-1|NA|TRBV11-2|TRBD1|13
CASSGDRGNEQFF
TGTGCCAGCAGCGGCGACAGGGGGAATGAGCAGTTCTTC
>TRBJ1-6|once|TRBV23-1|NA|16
CASSQVREGYNSPLHF
TGCGCCAGCAGTCAAGTGCGGGAGGGATATAATTCACCCCTCCACTTT
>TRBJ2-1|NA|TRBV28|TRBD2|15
CASSGGTSGRNEQFF
TGTGCCAGCAGTGGCGGGACTAGCGGGAGGAATGAGCAGTTCTTC
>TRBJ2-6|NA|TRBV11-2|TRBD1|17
CASSFSTGSNGANVLTF
TGTGCCAGCAGCTTCTCGACAGGGAGCAACGGGGCCAACGTCCTGACTTTC
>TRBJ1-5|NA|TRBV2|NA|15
CASRLREWNNQPQHF
TGTGCCAGCAGATTGAGGGAGTGGAACAATCAGCCCCAGCATTTT
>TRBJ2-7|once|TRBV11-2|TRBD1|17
CASSLAGTGSSSYEQYF
TGTGCCAGCAGCTTAGCGGGGACAGGGAGCAGCTCCTACGAGCAGTACTTC
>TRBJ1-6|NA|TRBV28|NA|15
CASRWSRGSNSPLHF
TGTGCCAGCAGGTGGTCCAGGGGATCGAACTCACCCCTCCACTTT
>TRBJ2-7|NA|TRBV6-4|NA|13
CASSDRPGYEQYF
TGTGCCAGCAGCGACCGGCCGGGCTACGAGCAGTACTTC
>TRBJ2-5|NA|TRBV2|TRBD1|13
CGEQGLSQETQYF
TGTGGAGAACAGGGGCTGTCACAAGAGACCCAGTACTTC
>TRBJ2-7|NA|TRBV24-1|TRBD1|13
CATSGDRGYEQYF
TGTGCCACCAGTGGGGACAGGGGGTACGAGCAGTACTTC
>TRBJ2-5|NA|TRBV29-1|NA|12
CSVEKGQETQYF
TGCAGCGTTGAAAAGGGGCAAGAGACCCAGTACTTC
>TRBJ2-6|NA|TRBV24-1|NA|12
CAIRSGANVLTF
TGTGCCATCCGCTCTGGGGCCAACGTCCTGACTTTC
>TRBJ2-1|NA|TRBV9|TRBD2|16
CASSVSGGFGYNEQFF
TGTGCCAGCAGCGTCTCGGGGGGTTTCGGCTACAATGAGCAGTTCTTC
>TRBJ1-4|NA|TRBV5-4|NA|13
CASSAGLSEKLFF
TGTGCCAGCAGCGCCGGACTGAGCGAAAAACTGTTTTTT